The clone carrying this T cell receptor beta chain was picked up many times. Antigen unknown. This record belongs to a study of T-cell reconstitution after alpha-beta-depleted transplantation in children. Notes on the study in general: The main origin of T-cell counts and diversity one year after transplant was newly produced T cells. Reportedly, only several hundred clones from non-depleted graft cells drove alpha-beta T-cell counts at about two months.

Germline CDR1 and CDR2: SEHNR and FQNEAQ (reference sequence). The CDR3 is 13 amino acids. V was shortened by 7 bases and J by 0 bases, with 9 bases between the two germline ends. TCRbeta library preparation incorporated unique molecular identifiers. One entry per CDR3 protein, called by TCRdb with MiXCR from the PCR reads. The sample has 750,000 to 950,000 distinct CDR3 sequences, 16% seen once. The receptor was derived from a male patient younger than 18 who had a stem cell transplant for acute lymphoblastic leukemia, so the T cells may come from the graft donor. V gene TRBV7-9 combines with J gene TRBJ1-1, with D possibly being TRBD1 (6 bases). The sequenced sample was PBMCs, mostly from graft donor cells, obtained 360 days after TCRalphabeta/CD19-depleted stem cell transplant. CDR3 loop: CASNRELNTEAFF. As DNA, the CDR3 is TGTGCCAGCAACAGGGAGCTGAACACTGAAGCTTTCTTT.